A single sample gave rise to the 22 T cell receptor beta chains below, sequenced in a study of T cell responses to AZD1222 COVID-19 vaccine. Assay used: immunoSEQ multiplex PCR; TCRdb lists only in-frame clones, some missing. The data show 110,000 to 150,000 clones, 85% to 90% seen once. Sequenced here: peripheral blood, sampled on day 0 of AZD1222 vaccination. Receptors were obtained from an adult in good health.

The rearrangement joins TRBV2 to TRBJ1-6, with TRBD1 identical over 8 bases. The V segment lost 2 bases and the J segment 7 bases; nucleotides outside the gene matches: 7. This CDR3 is built from 16 residues. Germline V gene sequence: CDR1 SNHLY, CDR2 FYNNEI. The CDR3 region has the DNA TGTGCCAGCAGTGAACGCCCCACAGGGGGGAATTCACCCCTCCACTTT. Translated, it gives CASSERPTGGNSPLHF.

The chain carries TRBV6-5 and TRBJ1-1; D is unclear. Germline V gives CDR1 MNHEY, CDR2 SVGAGI. CDR3 length equals 14 residues. V lost 6 bases and J lost 4, with 15 bases in between. The CDR3 sequence is CASRQWTPTTEAFF. DNA for the CDR3: TGTGCCAGCAGACAGTGGACGCCGACCACTGAAGCTTTCTTT.

This chain joins TRBV2 and TRBJ1-4, with a possible D match to TRBD1 (5 bases). Trimming stripped 7 bases from V and 0 bases from J, with 12 bases between. The CDR3 sequence is 15 residues long. In germline, CDR1 is SNHLY, CDR2 FYNNEI. The CDR3 reads CASKRKGSTNEKLFF. CDR3 DNA sequence: TGTGCCAGCAAGAGGAAGGGGTCAACTAATGAAAAACTGTTTTTT.

The rearrangement uses TRBV28 and TRBJ1-2, with D possibly matching TRBD1 (6 bases). Germline CDR1 MDHEN, CDR2 SYDVKM. The V gene lost 7 bases and the J gene lost 7 bases, with 19 bases spanning the gap. This CDR3 region has 14 residues. The CDR3 DNA reads TGTGCCAGCACTTTTGATGGGGGCTTCCGTGGCTACACCTTC. The encoded protein is CASTFDGGFRGYTF.

The V gene is TRBV7-8, the J gene TRBJ1-1; 8 positions agree with TRBD1. The CDR3 runs to 15 residues. Germline V gene sequence: CDR1 SGHVS, CDR2 FQNEAQ. Trimming took 4 bases from V and 3 from J; bases not matched to a gene: 7. The CDR3 DNA follows: TGTGCCAGCAGCTCCAGACAGGGGATTGACACTGAAGCTTTCTTT. Protein: CASSSRQGIDTEAFF.

The J gene is TRBJ2-2, the V gene TRBV21-1; the table's D gene call, TRBD2, was not cross checked with the DNA. TRBV21-1 is designated a pseudogene. CDR3 length equals 16 residues. The CDR3 spells CASRLTSGENTGELFF. For the CDR3, the DNA is TGTGCCAGCAGGTTGACTAGCGGGGAGAACACCGGGGAGCTGTTTTTT.

This chain uses TRBV6-2 or TRBV6-3 with TRBJ2-7, with D perhaps TRBD1 (6 bases). V was trimmed by 2 bases and J by 5 bases, leaving 10 bases between them. The CDR3 has 13 amino acids. The germline V gene has CDR1 MNHEY and CDR2 SVGEGT. CDR3 sequence (DNA): TGTGCCAGCAGTTACCCAGGGGTCCACGAGCAGTACTTC. This codes for CASSYPGVHEQYF.

This chain joins TRBV10-1 and TRBJ2-2, with 8 bases that match TRBD2. Trimming took 2 bases from V and 7 from J; bases not matched to a gene: 9. This CDR3 region has 16 residues. The germline V gene encodes CDR1 WNHNN and CDR2 SYGVQD (reference sequence). The CDR3 DNA reads as TGCGCCAGCAGTGAGGCCCGAGCGGGAGTGGTCGGGGAGCTGTTTTTT. Its translation is CASSEARAGVVGELFF.

V usage is TRBV5-1 and J usage is TRBJ2-7, with a possible D match to TRBD1 (6 bases). Germline-derived CDR1 and CDR2 are SGHRS and YFSETQ. The CDR3 totals 15 residues. V dropped 0 bases and J dropped 3 bases, with 13 bases sitting between them. The CDR3 nucleotides read TGCGCCAGCAGCTTGGGGGACACCAGATTCTACGAGCAGTACTTC. It codes for CASSLGDTRFYEQYF.

This chain links TRBV19 with TRBJ1-3, with 7 bases that match TRBD1. After removal of 9 bases from V and 4 bases from J, the junction contained 6 bases not matched to a gene. The CDR3 length is 13 residues. Germline CDR1 reads LNHDA; CDR2 reads SQIVND (reference sequence). This CDR3 is CASETGAGNTIYF. The CDR3 region has the DNA TGTGCCAGCGAAACAGGGGCCGGAAACACCATATATTTT. Full variable domain (rest looked up from reference TRBV19 and TRBJ1-3): DGGITQSPKYLFRKEGQNVTLSCEQNLNHDAMYWYRQDPGQGLRLIYYSQIVNDFQKGDIAEGYSVSREKKESFPLTVTSAQKNPTAFYLCASETGAGNTIYFGEGSWLTVV.

V gene TRBV25-1 combines with J gene TRBJ2-2, with 8 bases lining up with TRBD1. This CDR3 region has 18 residues. J gave up 5 bases and V 1 base, and 12 bases lay outside the gene matches. Germline V gene data show CDR1 as MGHDK and CDR2 as SYGVNS. The CDR3 region is CASSEFGFRGLGTGELFF. The CDR3 nucleotides read TGTGCCAGCAGTGAATTTGGTTTCAGGGGGCTTGGGACCGGGGAGCTGTTTTTT.

V usage is TRBV6-2 or TRBV6-3 and J usage is TRBJ2-1, with D perhaps matching TRBD2 (5 bases). The CDR3 contains 16 residues. The V gene lost 0 bases and the J gene lost 0 bases, with 9 bases spanning the gap. Germline V CDR1 and CDR2: MNHEY, SVGEGT. The DNA for the CDR3 is TGTGCCAGCAGTTACTCGATAGCGTACTCCTACAATGAGCAGTTCTTC. It codes for CASSYSIAYSYNEQFF.

The gene calls are TRBV30 and TRBJ2-7; D call uncertain. Germline assignment: CDR1 GTSNPN and CDR2 SVGIG (reference sequence). This CDR3 has 14 residues. Trimming shortened V by 4 bases and J by 4 bases, and 17 bases separated the two germline ends. The DNA of the CDR3 is TGTGCCTGGAAGGGCGATGCGGTTTCGTACGAGCAGTACTTC. This sequence encodes CAWKGDAVSYEQYF.

V and J are TRBV10-3 and TRBJ1-5; D is ambiguous. Germline V CDR1 and CDR2: ENHRY, SYGVKD. Between the trimmed V and J ends, which lost 6 bases and 0 bases, there was a span of 9 bases. The CDR3 runs 14 residues. The CDR3 region is CAIRRNSSNQPQHF. The CDR3 DNA sequence: TGTGCCATCAGGAGGAACAGTAGCAATCAGCCCCAGCATTTT.

This chain links TRBV13 with TRBJ2-7, with 9 bases identical to TRBD2. The CDR3 consists of 15 residues. The J segment lost 3 bases and the V segment lost 5 bases, leaving 8 bases of the junction unmatched. Germline V gene sequence: CDR1 PRHDT, CDR2 FYEKMQ (reference sequence). DNA for the CDR3: TGTGCCAGCAGCGGACTCGGGACTAGCTTCTACGAGCAGTACTTC. Its protein product is CASSGLGTSFYEQYF.

The gene calls are TRBV24-1 and TRBJ2-3; weak D call: TRBD1 (6 bases). Germline values: CDR1 KGHDR, CDR2 SFDVKD. CDR3 length: 13 amino acids. V lost 1 base and J lost 9, with 10 bases in between. The CDR3: CATSDLPGDTQYF. The DNA of the CDR3 is TGTGCCACCAGTGATTTACCAGGGGACACGCAGTATTTT.

Regarding this clone: Sequence at one end of the junction differs from germline and may be a read error. V gene TRBV27 combines with J gene TRBJ1-2; 8 bases align to TRBD1. The CDR3 contains 13 residues. CDR1 is MNHEY and CDR2 is SMNVEV in the germline V gene (reference sequence). CDR3: CASTGTGWGGYTF. CDR3 DNA sequence: TGTGCCAGCACCGGGACAGGCTGGGGTGGCTACACTTTC.

This clone occurred once. This chain joins TRBV27 and TRBJ1-2, with D possibly matching TRBD1 (5 bases). Trimming stripped 5 bases from V and 2 bases from J, with 12 bases between. The CDR3 loop spans 14 amino acids. The germline CDR1 and CDR2 sequences are MNHEY and SMNVEV (reference sequence). The CDR3 sequence: CASSIEGSNYGYTF. DNA of the CDR3: TGTGCCAGCAGTATTGAGGGGTCCAACTATGGCTACACCTTC.

This clone was seen just once. The chain is built from TRBV15 and TRBJ2-7; 10 nucleotides agree with TRBD1. This CDR3 contains 15 residues. The germline CDR1 and CDR2 sequences are LNHNV and YYDKDF (reference sequence). With 1 base clipped from V and 5 bases from J, the junction kept 5 bases outside the gene matches. The CDR3: CATSRGGTGAHEQYF. DNA of the CDR3: TGTGCCACCAGCAGAGGGGGGACAGGGGCCCACGAGCAGTACTTC.

The chain joins TRBV5-6 to TRBJ2-7; TRBD1 matches 11 bases. V lost 4 bases to trimming and J lost 6 bases; unmatched junction nucleotides: 12. Germline CDR1 SGHDT, CDR2 YYEEEE. The CDR3 is 16 amino acids. CDR3 DNA sequence: TGTGCCAGCAGCGACCTAAGTGGACAGGGGGCCCTCGAGCAGTACTTC. This encodes CASSDLSGQGALEQYF.

V gene TRBV4-1 combines with J gene TRBJ1-3, with D perhaps matching TRBD1 (6 bases). With 1 base removed from V and 6 bases from J, the gap between germline ends came to 10 bases. Germline V CDR1 and CDR2: MGHRA, YSYEKL. The CDR3 length is 14 residues. CDR3 sequence (DNA): TGCGCCAGCAGCCAAGTCTGGGGGCAAAACACCATATATTTT. It specifies CASSQVWGQNTIYF.

The chain is built from TRBV11-2 and TRBJ1-6; TRBD1 is a possible D gene (5 bases). CDR1 and CDR2 from the germline V gene are SGHAT and FQNNGV. The V end was cut by 2 bases, the J end by 6 bases, with 17 bases between. The CDR3 runs 17 residues. The CDR3 bases are TGTGCCAGCAGCTTACGTTTATTGGGGACCGCTAATTCACCCCTCCACTTT. Residues: CASSLRLLGTANSPLHF. Looking up the rest from reference TRBV11-2 and TRBJ1-6 gives the full variable domain: EAGVAQSPRYKIIEKRQSVAFWCNPISGHATLYWYQQILGQGPKLLIQFQNNGVVDDSQLPKDRFSAERLKGVDSTLKIQPAKLEDSAVYLCASSLRLLGTANSPLHFGNGTRLTVT.